These T cell receptor beta chains were read from a single sample in a study of cytomegalovirus exposure and HLA in healthy donors. The assay was immunoSEQ multiplex PCR, and TCRdb's table has in-frame clones only and misses some. This sample has some 170,000 clones, with about 85% found just once. Material for sequencing was PBMCs. Every receptor here comes from a man younger than 40 in good health and CMV-seropositive. CDR3s include the opening cysteine and the closing phenylalanine or tryptophan. The D gene is left open where the match is weak. Size values are once, few and many counts, or a class for expanded clones, and some rows have none.

size,J,D,V,CDR3,DNA
.,TRBJ1-4,.,TRBV5-1,CASSFEGGTEKLFF,TGCGCCAGCAGCTTTGAAGGGGGAACTGAAAAACTGTTTTTT
.,TRBJ1-2,.,TRBV11-2,CASSLGQDGYTF,TGTGCCAGCAGCTTAGGGCAGGATGGCTACACCTTC
.,TRBJ1-2,.,TRBV27,CASSLRQAYGYTF,TGTGCCAGCAGTTTAAGGCAGGCCTATGGCTACACCTTC
.,TRBJ1-2,TRBD1,TRBV28,CASRTGTGSAYGYTF,TGTGCCAGCAGAACCGGGACAGGGTCTGCCTATGGCTACACCTTC
.,TRBJ2-1,.,TRBV4-3,CASSQDWLAVSSYNEQFF,TGCGCCAGCAGCCAAGATTGGCTAGCTGTTAGCTCCTACAATGAGCAGTTCTTC
.,TRBJ2-1,.,TRBV2,CASSEVPGLEQFF,TGTGCCAGCAGTGAGGTACCGGGACTGGAGCAGTTCTTC
.,TRBJ2-2,.,TRBV5-1,CASSKGWTGELFF,TGCGCCAGCAGCAAGGGGTGGACCGGGGAGCTGTTTTTT
.,TRBJ2-1,TRBD1,TRBV4-3,CASSQVGTGVYNEQFF,TGCGCCAGCAGCCAAGTGGGGACAGGGGTCTACAATGAGCAGTTCTTC
.,TRBJ2-1,TRBD2,TRBV5-1,CASSSGGVLDEQFF,TGCGCCAGCAGCAGCGGGGGAGTGCTGGATGAGCAGTTCTTC
few,TRBJ2-5,TRBD1,TRBV5-8,CASSLGQGRETQYF,TGTGCCAGCAGCTTGGGACAGGGGCGAGAGACCCAGTACTTC
.,TRBJ2-2,.,TRBV4-3,CASSQESRTAVITGELFF,TGCGCCAGCAGCCAAGAATCTCGGACAGCGGTTATCACCGGGGAGCTGTTTTTT
.,TRBJ2-7,.,TRBV30,CAWSDRVFWEQYF,TGTGCCTGGAGTGACAGGGTATTTTGGGAGCAGTACTTC
.,TRBJ2-7,.,TRBV13,CASSLAGNEQYF,TGTGCCAGCAGCTTAGCGGGGAACGAGCAGTACTTC
.,TRBJ1-3,.,TRBV9,CASSPTGELGNTIYF,TGTGCCAGCAGCCCTACGGGGGAGCTCGGAAACACCATATATTTT
.,TRBJ1-3,.,TRBV9,CASSAPTGSGNTIYF,TGTGCCAGCAGCGCCCCAACAGGCTCTGGAAACACCATATATTTT
.,TRBJ2-7,.,TRBV10-3,CAISDPLRGSSYEQYF,TGTGCCATCAGTGATCCATTAAGGGGGAGCTCCTACGAGCAGTACTTC
.,TRBJ1-4,TRBD1,TRBV7-3,CASSLGQGNWDEKLFF,TGTGCCAGCAGCTTAGGACAGGGTAACTGGGATGAAAAACTGTTTTTT
.,TRBJ1-3,TRBD1,TRBV6-6,CASSYSTGPEGNTIYF,TGTGCCAGCAGTTACTCGACAGGGCCAGAGGGAAACACCATATATTTT
.,TRBJ2-3,.,TRBV19,CATTTVFFSTDTQYF,TGTGCCACAACCACGGTGTTTTTTTCCACAGATACGCAGTATTTT
.,TRBJ1-2,.,TRBV9,CASSAGDTPGYGYTF,TGTGCCAGCAGCGCCGGGGACACCCCTGGGTATGGCTACACCTTC
.,TRBJ1-5,.,TRBV2,CASSETGGDSNQPQHF,TGTGCCAGCAGTGAAACGGGCGGGGACAGCAATCAGCCCCAGCATTTT
.,TRBJ2-1,TRBD2,TRBV5-6,CASSLVRAGDNEQFF,TGTGCCAGCAGCTTGGTGAGGGCGGGGGACAATGAGCAGTTCTTC
.,TRBJ2-5,.,TRBV7-3,CASSLSGGPQETQYF,TGTGCCAGCAGCTTATCGGGGGGCCCCCAAGAGACCCAGTACTTC
.,TRBJ2-5,TRBD2,TRBV19,CASSLAGGPETQYF,TGTGCCAGTAGCCTAGCGGGGGGGCCAGAGACCCAGTACTTC
.,TRBJ2-3,.,TRBV7-2,CATTLRGSTDTQYF,TGTGCCACCACCCTGAGGGGGAGCACAGATACGCAGTATTTT
.,TRBJ2-5,TRBD2,TRBV2,CASSEALRQAGRGETQYF,TGTGCCAGCAGTGAAGCGCTCAGGCAAGCGGGGCGGGGAGAGACCCAGTACTTC
.,TRBJ2-6,.,TRBV4-2,CASSQDRETAGANVLTF,TGTGCCAGCAGCCAAGATCGGGAAACGGCTGGGGCCAACGTCCTGACTTTC
once,TRBJ1-1,TRBD1,TRBV11-3,CASSWDSQNTEAFF,TGTGCCAGCAGCTGGGACAGCCAGAACACTGAAGCTTTCTTT
.,TRBJ1-5,.,TRBV6-5,CASNHRNQPQHF,TGTGCCAGCAATCACAGGAATCAGCCCCAGCATTTT